This passage covers 25 T cell receptor beta chains from one sample sequenced in a study of T cells in Graves' hyperthyroidism and ophthalmopathy. Regions amplified from RNA transcripts were the TCR beta CDR3 regions. HTBI primers were used for first-round RT-PCR of the TCR CDR3. TCRdb re-analysed the multiplex PCR reads in MiXCR, keeping a single row per CDR3 protein. The table has around 600,000 distinct CDR3 sequences, about 45% seen once. Input material: peripheral blood or thyroid tissue (not recorded which). These TCRs come from an adult man with Graves' disease, either hyperthyroidism or ophthalmopathy (not recorded which).

In DNA, the CDR3 is TGTGCCAGCAGCCAAAATCCCTGGACCACAGGGTCAGGGCAGCCCCAGCATTTT. Translating gives CASSQNPWTTGSGQPQHF. The rearrangement links TRBV14 to TRBJ1-5; a weak D match, TRBD1 (6 bases). Germline V CDR1 and CDR2: SGHDN, FVKESK. With 2 bases removed from V and 7 bases from J, the gap between germline ends came to 24 bases. This CDR3 region has 18 residues.

This clonotype has more than one count but fewer than ten. The rearrangement joins TRBV7-9 to TRBJ2-7; D is possibly TRBD1 (6 bases). The CDR3 is made up of 13 amino acids. The ends were cut back, 2 bases at V and 5 bases at J, with 10 bases in the middle. Germline V gene data show CDR1 as SEHNR and CDR2 as FQNEAQ (reference sequence). This chain's CDR3 is CASSLQGPDEQYF. DNA of the CDR3: TGTGCCAGCAGCTTACAGGGGCCAGACGAGCAGTACTTC.

This clonotype was detected only a few times. The CDR3 nucleotides read TGTGCCAGCACCCCGGATCAGTATGGCTACACCTTC. Amino acid sequence: CASTPDQYGYTF. The chain combines TRBV12-3 or TRBV12-4 with TRBJ1-2; D unresolved. The CDR3 covers 12 residues. V was shortened by 7 bases and J by 5 bases, with 11 bases between the two germline ends.

This clonotype was counted a few times. The rearrangement uses TRBV12-3 or TRBV12-4 and TRBJ1-6, with D perhaps matching TRBD1 (5 bases). Trimming stripped 5 bases from V and 9 bases from J, with 17 bases between. The CDR3 is 15 amino acids. CDR3 amino acids: CASSLRATGTSPLHF. CDR3 DNA sequence: TGTGCCAGCAGTCTAAGGGCCACGGGGACTTCACCCCTCCACTTT.

The chain joins TRBV29-1 to TRBJ2-7; TRBD2 matches 7 bases. Germline V gene lookup returns CDR1 SQVTM and CDR2 ANQGSEA. With 3 bases clipped from V and 3 bases from J, the junction kept 14 bases outside the gene matches. This CDR3 is 16 amino acids long. In DNA, the CDR3 is TGCAGCGTTGAGGGCCCCGGGACTAAGTCGATCTACGAGCAGTACTTC. Protein product: CSVEGPGTKSIYEQYF.

This clonotype was found a few times. Written as DNA, the CDR3 is TGTGCCAGCAGCCCTTACGGGGGGTACGAGCAGTACTTC. This codes for CASSPYGGYEQYF. The rearrangement uses TRBV6-5 and TRBJ2-7, with 7 bases identical to TRBD2. Germline-derived CDR1 and CDR2 are MNHEY and SVGAGI. V lost 6 bases, J lost 4 bases, and 6 bases stayed unmatched. CDR3 length: 13 residues.

CDR3 residues: CSVGTSGVAYEQYF. The CDR3 nucleotides read TGCAGCGTTGGGACTAGCGGGGTGGCTTACGAGCAGTACTTC. The genes are TRBV29-1 and TRBJ2-7; 12 bases fit TRBD2. Germline values: CDR1 SQVTM, CDR2 ANQGSEA. Unmatched junction bases numbered 5, after V lost 4 bases and J lost 4 bases. The CDR3 has 14 residues.

On this clonotype itself: This could be a read error, since a much larger clone is one nucleotide away. The rearrangement links TRBV7-3 to TRBJ1-5; a weak D match, TRBD1 (5 bases). V was clipped by 8 bases and J by 6 bases, with 17 bases between them. The CDR3 consists of 14 residues. The germline CDR1 and CDR2 sequences are SGHTA and FQGTGA. CDR3: CASGVHGDGQPQHF. DNA for the CDR3: TGTGCCAGCGGCGTCCATGGGGACGGTCAGCCCCAGCATTTT. Combining the CDR3 with reference TRBV7-3 and TRBJ1-5 gives the whole variable domain GAGVSQTPSNKVTEKGKYVELRCDPISGHTALYWYRQSLGQGPEFLIYFQGTGAADDSGLPNDRFFAVRPEGSVSTLKIQRTERGDSAVYLCASGVHGDGQPQHFGDGTRLSIL.

V is TRBV15 and J is TRBJ2-3, with D possibly matching TRBD1 (5 bases). The germline V and J ends were trimmed by 6 bases and 6 bases, with 7 bases remaining between them. Germline V gene sequence: CDR1 LNHNV, CDR2 YYDKDF (reference sequence). CDR3 size: 11 residues. In nucleotides, the CDR3 is TGTGCCACCAGTCCAGGGGATACGCAGTATTTT. It yields the protein CATSPGDTQYF.

This clonotype was counted many times. The chain recombines TRBV7-9 with TRBJ1-6; 8 positions match TRBD1. J was trimmed by 7 bases and V by 4 bases; bases with no gene match: 9. The germline V gene has CDR1 SEHNR and CDR2 FQNEAQ (reference sequence). The CDR3 runs to 16 residues. As DNA, the CDR3 is TGTGCCAGCAGCTCGACGAGGACAGGGTGGAATTCACCCCTCCACTTT. Translation: CASSSTRTGWNSPLHF.

Of note for this clonotype: Germline is not matched at one junction end, which may reflect a read error. The chain recombines TRBV2 with TRBJ1-1; 7 positions agree with TRBD1. This CDR3 spans 10 amino acids. Germline-derived CDR1 and CDR2 are SNHLY and FYNNEI. The DNA for the CDR3 is TGTGCCAGCAGACGGACAGGACCCCTCTTT. Translation: CASRRTGPLF.

This clonotype was counted a few times. V and J are TRBV2 and TRBJ1-5, with 7 bases lining up with TRBD1. The CDR3 covers 16 residues. Germline CDR1 is SNHLY and CDR2 is FYNNEI. The trim removed 5 bases at V and 2 bases at J, leaving 9 bases unmatched. DNA of the CDR3: TGTGCCAGCAGTTGGACGAACAGGGGAGGCAATCAGCCCCAGCATTTT. Its translation: CASSWTNRGGNQPQHF.

About this clonotype itself: Germline is not matched at one junction end, which may reflect a read error. The J gene is TRBJ1-1, the V gene TRBV29-1; a weak D match, TRBD1 (6 bases). Germline CDR1 SQVTM, CDR2 ANQGSEA. This CDR3 has 9 residues. The CDR3, as DNA: TGCAGCGTTGAAATGGCAGGGGCCTTT. The encoded protein is CSVEMAGAF.

V is TRBV29-1 and J is TRBJ2-7, with TRBD2 as a possible D gene (6 bases). The germline V and J ends were trimmed by 4 bases and 4 bases, with 17 bases remaining between them. The CDR3 runs to 14 residues. In germline, CDR1 is SQVTM, CDR2 ANQGSEA. The CDR3 is CSVAHPGGAYEQYF. DNA for the CDR3: TGCAGCGTTGCACACCCAGGAGGGGCGTACGAGCAGTACTTC.

V is TRBV29-1 and J is TRBJ1-2; 11 nucleotides align to TRBD1. Germline V lookup: CDR1 SQVTM, CDR2 ANQGSEA. This CDR3 is built from 13 residues. After removal of 2 bases from V and 8 bases from J, the junction contained 4 bases not matched to a gene. DNA for the CDR3: TGCAGCGTTGAACGGACAGGGGGCTCGGGCTACACCTTC. As protein: CSVERTGGSGYTF.

J is TRBJ1-5 and V is TRBV15; TRBD1 might be the D (5 bases). The germline CDR1 and CDR2 sequences are LNHNV and YYDKDF (reference sequence). V was clipped by 0 bases and J by 2 bases, with 14 bases between them. There are 17 residues in the CDR3. The CDR3, as DNA: TGTGCCACCAGCAGAGATCGGGGGGATCTGGGCAATCAGCCCCAGCATTTT. Protein: CATSRDRGDLGNQPQHF.

This clonotype was counted between two and nine times. The rearrangement joins TRBV20-1 to TRBJ1-1; the D is unclear. Per germline, CDR1 DFQATT and CDR2 SNEGSKA (reference sequence). This CDR3 region has 11 residues. V was trimmed by 4 bases and J by 1 base, leaving 4 bases between them. This CDR3 is CSAIKNTEAFF. For the CDR3, the DNA is TGCAGTGCTATCAAGAACACTGAAGCTTTCTTT.

The table lists this clonotype with many counts. This chain connects TRBV10-3 to TRBJ2-6, with D unresolved. The length of the CDR3 is 15 residues. Germline V gives CDR1 ENHRY, CDR2 SYGVKD. Trimming stripped 6 bases from V and 0 bases from J, with 9 bases between. CDR3 sequence (DNA): TGTGCCATCAGCGACGCATACTCTGGGGCCAACGTCCTGACTTTC. It is translated as CAISDAYSGANVLTF.

This clonotype has just a few counts. The V gene is TRBV7-2, the J gene TRBJ1-1; possibly TRBD1 for D (5 bases). CDR3 length equals 14 residues. Germline V lookup: CDR1 SGHTA, CDR2 FQGNSA. Trimming stripped 1 base from V and 5 bases from J, with 11 bases between. CDR3: CASSLVTRATEAFF. Here the CDR3 DNA reads TGTGCCAGCAGCTTAGTAACCAGGGCGACTGAAGCTTTCTTT.

This sequence joins TRBV10-3 and TRBJ1-2; the match to TRBD1 covers 8 bases. Germline CDR1 and CDR2: ENHRY and SYGVKD. The CDR3 has 13 residues. J was trimmed by 4 bases and V by 6 bases; bases with no gene match: 4. CDR3 in amino acids: CAISGTGAYGYTF. The CDR3 DNA sequence: TGTGCCATCAGCGGGACAGGCGCCTATGGCTACACCTTC.

The chain couples TRBV10-3 to TRBJ1-5; D gene ambiguous. Germline values: CDR1 ENHRY, CDR2 SYGVKD. Trimming took 0 bases from V and 0 from J, leaving 6 bases between them. The CDR3 is 15 amino acids. CDR3 amino acids: CAISESGFSNQPQHF. The CDR3 DNA sequence: TGTGCCATCAGTGAGTCAGGGTTTAGCAATCAGCCCCAGCATTTT.

The chain employs TRBV7-6 and TRBJ2-5; weak D call: TRBD2 (5 bases). CDR1 and CDR2 (germline): SGHVS, FNYEAQ. This CDR3 is 11 amino acids long. The ends were cut back, 11 bases at V and 5 bases at J, with 12 bases in the middle. The CDR3, as DNA: TGTGCCTGGACGGGATCGGAGACCCAGTACTTC. Protein: CAWTGSETQYF.

This clonotype was observed once. This chain connects TRBV29-1 to TRBJ1-3, with D tentatively TRBD1 (5 bases). Between the trimmed V and J ends, which lost 1 base and 8 bases, there was a span of 18 bases. Germline-derived CDR1 and CDR2 are SQVTM and ANQGSEA. The CDR3 covers 15 residues. The CDR3 is CSVEGRAAAGYTIYF. The CDR3 nucleotides are TGCAGCGTTGAAGGCAGGGCCGCAGCTGGCTACACCATATATTTT. Based on the CDR3 plus reference TRBV29-1 and TRBJ1-3, the full variable domain is SAVISQKPSRDICQRGTSLTIQCQVDSQVTMMFWYRQQPGQSLTLIATANQGSEATYESGFVIDKFPISRPNLTFSTLTVSNMSPEDSSIYLCSVEGRAAAGYTIYFGEGSWLTVV.

The rearrangement uses TRBV7-6 and TRBJ2-3; no clear D. V was shortened by 5 bases and J by 8 bases, with 11 bases between the two germline ends. The CDR3 runs to 12 residues. Germline CDR1 and CDR2: SGHVS and FNYEAQ. The chain's CDR3 is CASSITLGTQYF. The CDR3 DNA reads TGTGCCAGCAGCATAACACTGGGTACGCAGTATTTT.

This clonotype was seen once. The junction differs from germline at one of its ends, possibly a read error. The rearrangement links TRBV2 to TRBJ1-6, with 10 nucleotides matching TRBD1. Germline values: CDR1 SNHLY, CDR2 FYNNEI. This CDR3 region has 16 residues. The CDR3 sequence: CASRDRDRGWHSLLHF. The CDR3 DNA reads as TGTGCCAGCAGAGATAGGGACAGGGGATGGCATTCACTCCTCCACTTT.